This T cell receptor (beta chain) was captured in a study of cytomegalovirus exposure and HLA in healthy donors. These donors, healthy bone marrow donors, were studied. The CDR3 contains 16 residues. The ends lost 5 bases at V and 2 bases at J; junction bases unmatched: 10. From germline, CDR1 is SGHNT and CDR2 YYREEE (reference sequence). The PCR employed 60 Vbeta primers together with 13 Jbeta primers. Produced via immunoSEQ multiplex PCR; TCRdb's table is partial and in-frame only. Of some 130,000 clones in the sample, 80% were seen once. This chain uses TRBV5-4 with TRBJ2-1; 7 bases map to TRBD2. This clonotype was sampled from a man aged 25-45 years in good health and CMV-seronegative. Input material: PBMCs. The CDR3 region has the DNA TGTGCCAGCAGGCTTGGTAGCGGGCTTCCCTACAATGAGCAGTTCTTC. Protein product: CASRLGSGLPYNEQFF.